These 9 T cell receptor beta chains were all obtained from the same sample, sequenced in a study of shared clonotypes between healthy human individuals. Repertoires were generated with immunoSEQ multiplex PCR, while TCRdb's copy carries only in-frame clones and drops some. This sample has roughly 2,000,000 clones, with 85% to 95% found just once. CD8 cells classed as naive were CD45RO-negative and positively selected for CCR7, excluding terminally differentiated effector memory CD45RA+ cells. Sequenced material: naive CD8+ T cells sorted from blood. The receptor source for this set is a man between 18 and 35 years old in good health.

J is TRBJ1-4 and V is TRBV19; tentatively, D is TRBD1 (6 bases). Germline CDR1 is LNHDA and CDR2 is SQIVND (reference sequence). With 8 bases removed from V and 6 bases from J, the gap between germline ends came to 16 bases. The CDR3 is 14 residues long. The CDR3 protein is CASRQDTTDEKLFF. The CDR3 region has the DNA TGTGCCAGTCGACAGGACACCACCGATGAAAAACTGTTTTTT.

Regarding this clone: Different DNA sequences within this sample yield the same CDR3. This chain uses TRBV30 with TRBJ2-7; TRBD1 matches 8 bases. The length of the CDR3 is 14 residues. CDR1 is GTSNPN, CDR2 SVGIG, per germline (reference sequence). V lost 1 base and J lost 4; bases outside the gene matches: 6. CDR3 region: CAWSGGTGGYEQYF. DNA for the CDR3: TGTGCCTGGAGTGGGGGGACAGGCGGGTACGAGCAGTACTTC.

This chain connects TRBV27 to TRBJ2-1; 7 positions match TRBD1. This CDR3 comprises 15 residues. Germline CDR1 is MNHEY and CDR2 is SMNVEV (reference sequence). Germline trimming cut 5 bases from V and 8 bases from J; bases unmatched to any gene: 12. The CDR3 is CASSPTGSLAHEQFF. In DNA, the CDR3 is TGTGCCAGCAGTCCGACAGGGTCTTTAGCCCATGAGCAGTTCTTC.

The rearrangement joins TRBV7-2 to TRBJ2-7, with TRBD1 as a possible D gene (5 bases). Trimming took off 1 base at V and 3 bases at J, with 10 bases between the two ends. The CDR3 extends over 14 amino acids. The germline V gene encodes CDR1 SGHTA and CDR2 FQGNSA. In DNA form, the CDR3 reads TGTGCCAGCAGCTTAGGGGGCAGCTACTACGAGCAGTACTTC. It encodes CASSLGGSYYEQYF.

V and J are TRBV9 and TRBJ2-3; TRBD1 matches at 7 bases. CDR1 and CDR2 (germline): SGDLS, YYNGEE. The CDR3 extends over 15 amino acids. The V gene end was trimmed by 3 bases and the J gene end by 0 bases; junction bases not matched to a gene: 4. The CDR3 DNA reads TGTGCCAGCAGCGCAGGGGGTTCTAGCACAGATACGCAGTATTTT. Protein product: CASSAGGSSTDTQYF.

This chain uses TRBV5-1 with TRBJ1-4, with 11 nucleotides matching TRBD1. The V gene's germline CDR1 is SGHRS and CDR2 YFSETQ. This CDR3 has 17 residues. Unmatched junction bases numbered 9, after V lost 3 bases and J lost 5 bases. This CDR3 is CASSYSGTGGPNEKLFF. For the CDR3, the DNA is TGCGCCAGCAGCTATTCCGGGACAGGGGGTCCCAATGAAAAACTGTTTTTT.

This clone was found once. This chain connects TRBV27 to TRBJ2-7; 12 nucleotides agree with TRBD2. After removal of 6 bases from V and 6 bases from J, the junction contained 9 bases not matched to a gene. The CDR3 is 15 residues long. Per the germline V gene, CDR1 is MNHEY and CDR2 is SMNVEV (reference sequence). The CDR3 here is CASSRSSGRAFEQYF. The CDR3 coding sequence is TGTGCCAGCAGCCGATCTAGCGGGAGGGCCTTCGAGCAGTACTTC.

The rearrangement uses TRBV11-2 and TRBJ2-1; TRBD1 agrees at 11 bases. Losses at the gene ends were 5 bases for V and 7 bases for J; bases not matched to a gene: 13. This CDR3 contains 17 residues. Germline loops: CDR1 SGHAT, CDR2 FQNNGV. CDR3 sequence (DNA): TGTGCCAGCAGCCAGGCTCCCGGGACAGGGGGATGGAATGAGCAGTTCTTC. This gives the protein CASSQAPGTGGWNEQFF.

V gene TRBV10-3 combines with J gene TRBJ2-7, with 7 bases that match TRBD2. Germline trimming cut 2 bases from V and 3 bases from J; bases unmatched to any gene: 4. The germline CDR1 and CDR2 sequences are ENHRY and SYGVKD. The CDR3 totals 14 residues. Here the CDR3 DNA reads TGTGCCATCAGTGAGGGACCGGGAGGCTACGAGCAGTACTTC. Translating gives CAISEGPGGYEQYF.